A selection of T cell receptor beta chains follows, all from one sample in a study of blood T cells in healthy people across ages. TCRdb recomputed calls from the 5' RACE reads with MiXCR, one row per CDR3 protein. Of approximately 800,000 distinct CDR3 sequences listed, about 56% are singletons. Sequencing was performed on blood. The receptors come from a middle-aged man in good health. Both conserved end residues are part of each CDR3. D genes are given only for firm matches. Only part of the rows carry a size: once, few, many, or a class if the clone is expanded.

length	size	D	J	V	DNA	CDR3
15	.	TRBD1	TRBJ1-5	TRBV12-3/TRBV12-4	TGTGCCAGCAGACCCGGGACAGGGGGGAATCAGCCCCAGCATTTT	CASRPGTGGNQPQHF
14	.	.	TRBJ1-4	TRBV28	TGTGCCAGCAGTAACCGGGACGCCAATGAAAAACTGTTTTTT	CASSNRDANEKLFF
18	.	.	TRBJ1-1	TRBV15	TGTGCCACCAGCAGAGATGATGCGGGGAAATATATGAACACTGAAGCTTTCTTT	CATSRDDAGKYMNTEAFF
14	few	TRBD1	TRBJ2-1	TRBV20-1	TGCAGTGCTCGACAGGGAGACTCCTACAATGAGCAGTTCTTC	CSARQGDSYNEQFF
14	.	TRBD1	TRBJ2-1	TRBV6-5	TGTGCCAGCACGGGCAGGGGGCAATACAATGAGCAGTTCTTC	CASTGRGQYNEQFF
13	once	.	TRBJ2-7	TRBV21-1	TGTGCCAGCATCGTCCAGAGACTTTACGAGCAGTACTTC	CASIVQRLYEQYF
14	.	TRBD1	TRBJ1-6	TRBV14	TGTGCCAGCAGCCAAAGGACAGGGAGGACACCCCTCCACTTT	CASSQRTGRTPLHF
14	.	TRBD1	TRBJ2-7	TRBV20-1	TGCAGTGCTAGCAGGGGGACAGGGGGATACGAGCAGTACTTC	CSASRGTGGYEQYF
14	few	.	TRBJ1-4	TRBV7-2	TGTGCCAGCAGTTTAGGGGGGACTAATGAAAAACTGTTTTTT	CASSLGGTNEKLFF
16	.	.	TRBJ2-7	TRBV4-3	TGCGCCAGCAGCCAAGATGCCGCCAGCGACTCCTACGAGCAGTACTTC	CASSQDAASDSYEQYF
13	.	.	TRBJ2-7	TRBV5-1	TGCGCCAGCAGCTTGGCCTCCGACAGTTGGGCGTACTTC	CASSLASDSWAYF
17	few	.	TRBJ1-2	TRBV3-1	TGTGCCAGCAGCCAAGAAATCACCCAGGGCAGGGCTTCCGGCTACACCTTC	CASSQEITQGRASGYTF
13	.	TRBD1	TRBJ2-7	TRBV6-1	TGTGCCAGCGGACAGACAGGGAGCTACGAGCAGTACTTC	CASGQTGSYEQYF
15	.	TRBD1	TRBJ2-7	TRBV6-2/TRBV6-3	TGTGCCAGCAGTTCACGTGACAGGGTCCCCTACGAGCAGTACTTC	CASSSRDRVPYEQYF
12	.	.	TRBJ1-4	TRBV28	TGTGCCAGCACTTCGACCCGGGAAAAACTGTTTTTT	CASTSTREKLFF
17	.	TRBD1	TRBJ1-1	TRBV7-2	TGTGTCAGCAGCCACAAAAGGACAGGTTACTTGAACACTGAAGCTTTCTTT	CVSSHKRTGYLNTEAFF
15	.	.	TRBJ1-1	TRBV20-1	TGCAGTGCTACCCAGCCGGGGGGGGCAAGGACTGAAGCTTTCTTT	CSATQPGGARTEAFF
11	few	.	TRBJ2-1	TRBV25-1	TGTGCCAGCAGTGAATCGTGGGAGCAGTTCTTC	CASSESWEQFF
17	once	.	TRBJ1-6	TRBV6-1	TGTGCCAGCAGTCAGAAGGGGACGAGCTCCTATAATTCACCCCTCCACTTT	CASSQKGTSSYNSPLHF
11	.	.	TRBJ1-2	TRBV20-1	TGCAAACCAGGCCAAAGGGATGGCTACACCTTC	CKPGQRDGYTF
14	.	.	TRBJ2-7	TRBV7-2	TGTGCCAGCAGAAAGGCGGGACAAAACTACGAGCAGTACTTC	CASRKAGQNYEQYF
11	few	.	TRBJ1-1	TRBV29-1	TGCAGCGCTGGGGTTAACACTGAAGCTTTCTTT	CSAGVNTEAFF
12	once	.	TRBJ2-7	TRBV4-1	TGCGCCAGCAGCCAAGTTTTACGGGAGCAGTACTTC	CASSQVLREQYF
17	.	.	TRBJ1-6	TRBV19	TGTGCCAGTAGTATAGGAGCCCATCTCGTAGGTAATTCACCCCTCCACTTT	CASSIGAHLVGNSPLHF
12	few	.	TRBJ2-7	TRBV3-1	TGTGCCAGCAGCCGCGCTACCTACGAGCAGTACTTC	CASSRATYEQYF
14	.	.	TRBJ1-2	TRBV2	TGTGCCAGCAGTGAAGCCAGGTCCCTTGGGGGCTACACCTTC	CASSEARSLGGYTF
14	few	TRBD2	TRBJ2-3	TRBV9	TGTGCCAGTCGAGCGGGGCTAAGCACAGATACGCAGTATTTT	CASRAGLSTDTQYF
15	few	.	TRBJ1-5	TRBV12-3/TRBV12-4	TGTGCCAGCAGCCCACAGGGAAACTGGAATCAGCCCCAGCATTTT	CASSPQGNWNQPQHF
14	.	TRBD1	TRBJ2-2	TRBV6-5	TGTGCCAGCAGATGGGGACAGGGCGCCGGGGAGCTGTTTTTT	CASRWGQGAGELFF
19	.	TRBD1	TRBJ2-6	TRBV29-1	TGCAGCGTTATCCGGGACAGGGATCTGTTAGCGTCTGGGGCCAACGTCCTGACTTTC	CSVIRDRDLLASGANVLTF
17	.	.	TRBJ2-1	TRBV29-1	TGCAGCGTTGATGCACTCGAGACCGCGAGAACCTACAATGAGCAGTTCTTC	CSVDALETARTYNEQFF
15	.	.	TRBJ2-3	TRBV18	TGTGCCAGCTCACCAAAGTGGGAAAACACAGATACGCAGTATTTT	CASSPKWENTDTQYF
16	once	.	TRBJ2-3	TRBV5-1	TGCGCCAGCAGCTTGGGGCTAGCAGCCCTATCAGATACGCAGTATTTT	CASSLGLAALSDTQYF
14	.	.	TRBJ1-2	TRBV18	TGTGCCAGCTCACCATCGAATGCTAACTATGGCTACACCTTC	CASSPSNANYGYTF
14	few	.	TRBJ1-2	TRBV15	TGTGCCACCAGCAGAGGACGTATAGGCTATGGCTACACCTTC	CATSRGRIGYGYTF
16	.	TRBD1	TRBJ1-2	TRBV18	TGTGCCAGCTCACCCACCAGGCGCGAGGGGGCCTATGGCTACACCTTC	CASSPTRREGAYGYTF
15	.	.	TRBJ2-5	TRBV10-3	TGTGCCATCAGTGAGTCGGGGCCCTGGGAGGAGACCCAGTACTTC	CAISESGPWEETQYF
18	once	.	TRBJ1-2	TRBV7-8	TGTGCCAGCAGCCCAGCGGGGGGCCAGAGCGCAGATCGTCGTGGCTACACCTTC	CASSPAGGQSADRRGYTF
15	few	.	TRBJ2-7	TRBV10-3	TGTGCCATCAGTGAGGCAATCGACTGGCGCTACGAGCAGTACTTC	CAISEAIDWRYEQYF
12	.	.	TRBJ2-7	TRBV5-5	TGTGCCAGCAGCTCCGGGACGAACGAGCAGTACTTC	CASSSGTNEQYF
15	.	.	TRBJ2-7	TRBV12-3/TRBV12-4	TGTGCCAGCAGTTTCTCCCTCGTAGACACCTACGAGCAGTACTTC	CASSFSLVDTYEQYF
14	.	TRBD2	TRBJ2-7	TRBV2	TGTGCCAGCAGTTTCCAGCGGGGGGCTTACGAGCAGTACTTC	CASSFQRGAYEQYF
13	few	.	TRBJ2-3	TRBV20-1	TGCAGTGCTAGCCTAGCCCGCACAGATACGCAGTATTTT	CSASLARTDTQYF
13	.	.	TRBJ2-3	TRBV27	TGTGCCAGCAGTGTTCTAGACCGCTATACGCAGTATTTT	CASSVLDRYTQYF
16	.	TRBD2	TRBJ2-2	TRBV9	TGTGCCAGCAGCGTAGCGCGAGCGGGAGGAACCGGGGAGCTGTTTTTT	CASSVARAGGTGELFF
15	.	TRBD1	TRBJ2-1	TRBV6-4	TGTGCCAGCAGCGTAGACAGGGGATTCTACAATGAGCAGTTCTTC	CASSVDRGFYNEQFF
15	.	.	TRBJ2-7	TRBV7-6	TGTGCCAGCAGCCGAGAGGGAGACAAGCAATACGAGCAGTACTTC	CASSREGDKQYEQYF
15	.	TRBD1	TRBJ2-3	TRBV20-1	TGCAGTGCTCTTGGACGACAGGGGGCGAAAGATACGCAGTATTTT	CSALGRQGAKDTQYF
15	.	.	TRBJ2-3	TRBV5-1	TGCGCCAGCAGCCCCTTTGGAGTGGGCACAGATACGCAGTATTTT	CASSPFGVGTDTQYF
14	few	.	TRBJ2-7	TRBV7-2	TGTGCCAGCAAAAGGCAGCCTAACTCCTACGAGCAGTACTTC	CASKRQPNSYEQYF
13	few	.	TRBJ1-1	TRBV12-3/TRBV12-4	TGTGCCAGCAGTTTAGAGGTGAACACTGAAGCTTTCTTT	CASSLEVNTEAFF
16	.	TRBD1	TRBJ2-7	TRBV5-4	TGTGCCAGCAGCCAGGCAGTGGGACAGGGGGTTGGCGAGCAGTACTTC	CASSQAVGQGVGEQYF
13	.	TRBD1	TRBJ1-2	TRBV20-1	TGCAGTGCTCCAAAGACAGGGGGCTATGGCTACACCTTC	CSAPKTGGYGYTF
14	.	.	TRBJ1-1	TRBV29-1	TGCAGCGGTGGGAAGGGAGGGGAATACACTGAAGCTTTCTTT	CSGGKGGEYTEAFF
16	.	.	TRBJ1-1	TRBV6-4	TGTGCCAGCAGTGTACCTCCCGGGGGCGACGGCACTGAAGCTTTCTTT	CASSVPPGGDGTEAFF
12	.	.	TRBJ1-1	TRBV7-8	TGTGCCAGCAGCTGGGGGACACGGGAAGCTTTCTTT	CASSWGTREAFF
16	.	.	TRBJ2-2	TRBV5-5	TGTGCCAGCAGCTTGGGGCCCACCCGAATCACCGGGGAGCTGTTTTTT	CASSLGPTRITGELFF
18	once	.	TRBJ2-1	TRBV6-1	TGTGCCAGCAGTGAACGGCCCCCACAGGGCCTAAATTACAATGAGCAGTTCTTC	CASSERPPQGLNYNEQFF
13	.	.	TRBJ2-5	TRBV29-1	TGCAGCGTTGTGGGGGCAGGCAGAGAGACCCAGTACTTC	CSVVGAGRETQYF
15	.	TRBD1	TRBJ2-1	TRBV5-1	TGCGCCAGCAGCTCCGGGACAGGGTTTGGCGCTGAGCAGTTCTTC	CASSSGTGFGAEQFF